The following is a T cell receptor (beta chain) sequence with its context. Germline V gives CDR1 LNHDA, CDR2 SQIVND (reference sequence). This CDR3 spans 15 amino acids. V lost 5 bases, J lost 3 bases, and 11 bases lay in between. Measured with immunoSEQ multiplex PCR; TCRdb has only the in-frame clones, and not every one. Among about 17,000 clones, approximately 86% were seen once, and the ten largest hold roughly 13%. The data originate from a study of T cell changes during pregnancy in multiple sclerosis. The clonotype was recovered from a female donor in good health, enrolled as a control in a pregnancy study. This material consisted of CD8+ T cells from peripheral blood mononuclear cells, taken after pregnancy. V usage is TRBV19 and J usage is TRBJ2-6; D unresolved. Here the CDR3 reads CASSFGSFGANVLTF. The CDR3, as DNA: TGTGCCAGTAGTTTCGGTTCTTTTGGGGCCAACGTCCTGACTTTC. The entire variable domain, with the rest obtained from reference TRBV19 and TRBJ2-6, is as follows: DGGITQSPKYLFRKEGQNVTLSCEQNLNHDAMYWYRQDPGQGLRLIYYSQIVNDFQKGDIAEGYSVSREKKESFPLTVTSAQKNPTAFYLCASSFGSFGANVLTFGAGSRLTVL.